These T cell receptor beta chains were read from a single sample in a study of blood T cell repertoires in COVID-19. Profiled with immunoSEQ multiplex PCR; TCRdb holds only in-frame clones, not every one. The sample has some 180,000 clones, 88% seen once; the top ten hold roughly 2%. Sequences were obtained from peripheral blood. The receptors were gathered from a man in his forties or fifties who had recovered from COVID-19. Each CDR3 is given with its conserved first and last residue.

j_gene | v_gene | CDR3aa
TRBJ2-1 | TRBV7-3 | CASSLTFTANEQFF
TRBJ2-4 | TRBV29-1 | CSAGTGAKNIQYF
TRBJ2-7 | TRBV15 | CATSRDRTASYEQYF
TRBJ1-5 | TRBV21-1 | CASSKVGGSQPQHF
TRBJ1-1 | TRBV30 | CAWDRGNTEAFF
TRBJ2-7 | TRBV19 | CASSRTGGPYEQYF
TRBJ2-3 | TRBV7-2 | CASSSGFRGLLTDTQYF
TRBJ2-1 | TRBV10-1 | CASSESRGTPPDNEQFF
TRBJ1-3 | TRBV5-6 | CASSDTGEIDTIYF
TRBJ1-4 | TRBV18 | CASSPATGGLFEKLFF
TRBJ1-6 | TRBV5-1 | CASSLSGNSPLHF
TRBJ2-2 | TRBV7-7 | CASSLANKNGELFF
TRBJ1-1 | TRBV28 | CASSTGDGRTEAFF
TRBJ2-7 | TRBV15 | CATSSNPGQSSYEQYF
TRBJ2-7 | TRBV6-1 | CASSETGGSYEQYF
TRBJ1-2 | TRBV30 | CAWKPRQGNNYGYTF
TRBJ2-1 | TRBV5-1 | CASSLPTYNEQFF
TRBJ1-5 | TRBV28 | CASSRPTGYDQPQHF
TRBJ2-1 | TRBV2 | CASSGLTGLAEYNEQFF
TRBJ2-5 | TRBV15 | CATSREGKPVETQYF
TRBJ1-3 | TRBV25-1 | CASSEGGTFGNTIYF
TRBJ1-5 | TRBV28 | CASSPVRAGNQPQHF
TRBJ1-1 | TRBV15 | CATSRAYQGEAFF
TRBJ1-2 | TRBV28 | CASKTGTDGYTF
TRBJ1-1 | TRBV7-8 | CASSIDRAPAEAFF
TRBJ2-2 | TRBV10-2 | CATRGRLAGGPNTGELFF
TRBJ2-5 | TRBV3-1/TRBV3-2 | CASSHAGETQYF
TRBJ2-3 | TRBV3-1/TRBV3-2 | CASSQDSLAGKDTQYF
TRBJ2-5 | TRBV12-5 | CASAPGGRGMGTQYF
TRBJ1-1 | TRBV4-3 | CASSQDQSNRGTEAFF
TRBJ2-5 | TRBV7-2 | CASSQGGLFQETQYF